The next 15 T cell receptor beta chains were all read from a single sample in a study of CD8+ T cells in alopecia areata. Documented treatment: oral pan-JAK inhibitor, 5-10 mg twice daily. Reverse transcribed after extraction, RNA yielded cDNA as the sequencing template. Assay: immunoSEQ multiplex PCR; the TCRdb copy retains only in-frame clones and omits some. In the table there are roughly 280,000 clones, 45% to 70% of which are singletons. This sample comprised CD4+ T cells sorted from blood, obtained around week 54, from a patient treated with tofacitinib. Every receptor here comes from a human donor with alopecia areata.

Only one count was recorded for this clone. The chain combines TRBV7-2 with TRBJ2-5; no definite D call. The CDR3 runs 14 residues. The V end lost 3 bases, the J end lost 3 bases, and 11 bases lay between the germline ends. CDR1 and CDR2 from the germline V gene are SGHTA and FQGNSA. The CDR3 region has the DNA TGTGCCAGCAGCTTCTCTAGAGCCAAAGAGACCCAGTACTTC. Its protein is CASSFSRAKETQYF. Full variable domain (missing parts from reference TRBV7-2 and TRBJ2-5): GAGVSQSPSNKVTEKGKDVELRCDPISGHTALYWYRQSLGQGLEFLIYFQGNSAPDKSGLPSDRFSAERTGGSVSTLTIQRTQQEDSAVYLCASSFSRAKETQYFGPGTRLLVL.

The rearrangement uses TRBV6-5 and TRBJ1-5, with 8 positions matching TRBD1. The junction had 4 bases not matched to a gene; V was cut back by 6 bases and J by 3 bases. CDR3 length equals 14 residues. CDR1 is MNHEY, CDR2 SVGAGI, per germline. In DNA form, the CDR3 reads TGTGCCAGCAGCCGGACAGGGATCAATCAGCCCCAGCATTTT. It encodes CASSRTGINQPQHF.

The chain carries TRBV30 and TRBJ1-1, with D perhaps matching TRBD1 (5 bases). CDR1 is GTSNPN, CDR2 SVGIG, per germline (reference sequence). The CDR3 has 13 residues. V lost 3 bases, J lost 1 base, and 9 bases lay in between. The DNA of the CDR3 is TGTGCCTGGAGGACAGCCCGGAACACTGAAGCTTTCTTT. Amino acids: CAWRTARNTEAFF.

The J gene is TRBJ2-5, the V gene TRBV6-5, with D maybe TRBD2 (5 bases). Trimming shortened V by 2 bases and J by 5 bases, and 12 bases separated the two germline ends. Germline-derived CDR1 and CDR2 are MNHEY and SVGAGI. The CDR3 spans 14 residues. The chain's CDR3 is CASSYTGSSETQYF. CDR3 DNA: TGTGCCAGCAGTTACACGGGGAGTTCGGAGACCCAGTACTTC.

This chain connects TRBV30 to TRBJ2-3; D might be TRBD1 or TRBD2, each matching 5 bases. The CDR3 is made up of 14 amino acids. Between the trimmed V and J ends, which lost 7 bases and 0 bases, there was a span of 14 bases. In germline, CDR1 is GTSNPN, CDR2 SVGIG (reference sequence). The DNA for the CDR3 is TGTGCCTCGAAGGGGACCTGGAGCACAGATACGCAGTATTTT. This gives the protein CASKGTWSTDTQYF.

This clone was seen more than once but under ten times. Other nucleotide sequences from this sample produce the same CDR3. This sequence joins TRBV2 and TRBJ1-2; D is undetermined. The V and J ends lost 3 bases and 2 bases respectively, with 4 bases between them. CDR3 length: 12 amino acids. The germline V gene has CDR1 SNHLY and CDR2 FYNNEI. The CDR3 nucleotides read TGTGCCAGCAGTGACAGCAACTATGGCTACACCTTC. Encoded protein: CASSDSNYGYTF.

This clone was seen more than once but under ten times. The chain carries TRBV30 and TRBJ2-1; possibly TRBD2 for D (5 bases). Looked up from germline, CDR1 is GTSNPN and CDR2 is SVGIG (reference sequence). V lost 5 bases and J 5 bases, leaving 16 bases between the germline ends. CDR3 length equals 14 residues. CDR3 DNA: TGTGCCTGGTGTTCGGGAAGGGTGAACAATGAGCAGTTCTTC. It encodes CAWCSGRVNNEQFF.

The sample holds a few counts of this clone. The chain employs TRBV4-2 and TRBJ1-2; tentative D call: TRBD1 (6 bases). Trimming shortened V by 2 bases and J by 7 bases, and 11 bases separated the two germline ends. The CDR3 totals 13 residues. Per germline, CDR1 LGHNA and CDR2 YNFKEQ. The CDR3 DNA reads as TGTGCCAGCAGCCAACACAGGGAGGGTGGCTACACCTTC. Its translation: CASSQHREGGYTF.

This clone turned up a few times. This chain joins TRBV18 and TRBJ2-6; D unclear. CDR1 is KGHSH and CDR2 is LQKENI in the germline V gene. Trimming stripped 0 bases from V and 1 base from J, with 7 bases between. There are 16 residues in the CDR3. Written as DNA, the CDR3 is TGTGCCAGCTCACCACCGGGCGCTTCTGGGGCCAACGTCCTGACTTTC. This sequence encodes CASSPPGASGANVLTF.

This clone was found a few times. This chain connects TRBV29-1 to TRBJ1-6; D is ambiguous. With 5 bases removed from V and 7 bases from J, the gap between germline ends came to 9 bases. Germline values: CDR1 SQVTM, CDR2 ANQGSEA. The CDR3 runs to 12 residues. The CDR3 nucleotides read TGCAGCGTTTCAAGCGACAATTCACCCCTCCACTTT. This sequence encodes CSVSSDNSPLHF.

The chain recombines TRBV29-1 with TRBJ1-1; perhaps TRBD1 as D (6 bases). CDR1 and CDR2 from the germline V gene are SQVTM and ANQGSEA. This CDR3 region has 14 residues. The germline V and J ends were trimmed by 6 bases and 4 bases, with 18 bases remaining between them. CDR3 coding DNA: TGCAGCGTCAAACTGAGACAGGTCGTCACTGAAGCTTTCTTT. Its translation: CSVKLRQVVTEAFF.

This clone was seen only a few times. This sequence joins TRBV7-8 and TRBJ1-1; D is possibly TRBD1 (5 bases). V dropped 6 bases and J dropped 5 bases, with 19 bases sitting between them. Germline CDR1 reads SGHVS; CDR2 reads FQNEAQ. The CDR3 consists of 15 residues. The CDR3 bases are TGTGCCAGCAGTCAAAGCGGGGGGTGGGTTACTGAAGCTTTCTTT. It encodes CASSQSGGWVTEAFF.

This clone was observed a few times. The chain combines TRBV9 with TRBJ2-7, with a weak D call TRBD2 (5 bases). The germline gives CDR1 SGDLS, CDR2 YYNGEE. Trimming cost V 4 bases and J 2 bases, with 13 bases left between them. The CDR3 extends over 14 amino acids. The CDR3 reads CASSPRAGPYEQYF. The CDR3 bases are TGTGCCAGCAGCCCCCGGGCGGGTCCCTACGAGCAGTACTTC.

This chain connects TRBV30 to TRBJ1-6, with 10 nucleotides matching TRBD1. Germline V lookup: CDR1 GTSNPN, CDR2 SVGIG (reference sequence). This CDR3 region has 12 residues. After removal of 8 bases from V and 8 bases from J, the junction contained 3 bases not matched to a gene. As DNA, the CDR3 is TGTGCCACGGACAGGGGGGATTCACCCCTCCACTTT. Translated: CATDRGDSPLHF. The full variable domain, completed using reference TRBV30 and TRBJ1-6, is SQTIHQWPATLVQPVGSPLSLECTVEGTSNPNLYWYRQAAGRGLQLLFYSVGIGQISSEVPQNLSASRPQDRQFILSSKKLLLSDSGFYLCATDRGDSPLHFGNGTRLTVT.

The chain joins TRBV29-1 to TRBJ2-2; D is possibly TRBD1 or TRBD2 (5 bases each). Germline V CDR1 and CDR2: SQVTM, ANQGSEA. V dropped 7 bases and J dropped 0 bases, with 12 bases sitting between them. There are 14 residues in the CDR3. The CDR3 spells CSGRDGTNTGELFF. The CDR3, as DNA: TGCAGCGGTAGGGACGGGACGAACACCGGGGAGCTGTTTTTT.